The 14 T cell receptor beta chains below all came from one sample that was sequenced in a study of T cell repertoires in ileal Crohn's disease. Time point denoted: neoterminal ileum biopsy at postoperative endoscopy, about 6 months after surgery. Some clones are missing from TCRdb's copy, which holds only in-frame ones; the method was immunoSEQ multiplex PCR. The data contain about 10,000 clones, under 85% of them singletons. The sequenced sample consisted of ileal tissue. The receptors derive from an adult with Crohn's disease.

The V and J genes are TRBV12-2 and TRBJ2-1; TRBD1, the D gene given by the table, was not confirmed from the DNA. TRBV12-2 is designated a pseudogene. The CDR3 has 16 amino acids. In DNA, the CDR3 is TGTGCAAGTCGCTTAGGTTTAGGGACAGGGTACAATGAGCAGTTCTTC. It specifies CASRLGLGTGYNEQFF.

In nucleotides, the CDR3 is TGCGCCAGCTCCCCAGGGGGCACCGGGGAGCTGTTTTTT. Protein sequence: CASSPGGTGELFF. This chain connects TRBV10-1 to TRBJ2-2, with TRBD1 matching over 7 bases. J was trimmed by 4 bases and V by 8 bases; bases with no gene match: 4. Looked up from germline, CDR1 is WNHNN and CDR2 is SYGVQD (reference sequence). The CDR3 has 13 amino acids.

The chain joins TRBV4-3 to TRBJ2-6, with 7 bases identical to TRBD2. V dropped 0 bases and J dropped 4; count of bases not matched to a gene: 3. CDR3 length equals 16 residues. Germline assignment: CDR1 LGHNA and CDR2 YSLEER. The CDR3 sequence: CASSQEAGSGANVLTF. The DNA for the CDR3 is TGCGCCAGCAGCCAAGAAGCGGGGTCCGGGGCCAACGTCCTGACTTTC.

The V gene is TRBV9, the J gene TRBJ1-2; D call uncertain. Germline V CDR1 and CDR2: SGDLS, YYNGEE. CDR3 size: 12 residues. V lost 0 bases and J lost 5, with 5 bases in between. CDR3 region: CASSVGEYGYTF. CDR3 DNA sequence: TGTGCCAGCAGCGTAGGCGAATATGGCTACACCTTC.

The rearrangement links TRBV10-2 to TRBJ2-7; 8 bases match TRBD2. This CDR3 spans 15 amino acids. With 4 bases clipped from V and 4 bases from J, the junction kept 9 bases outside the gene matches. Germline assignment: CDR1 WSHSY and CDR2 SAAADI. The CDR3 region is CASSGLAGRSYEQYF. CDR3 DNA sequence: TGCGCCAGCAGTGGGTTAGCGGGGAGGAGTTACGAGCAGTACTTC.

The chain has TRBV7-9 and TRBJ2-7, with 7 positions matching TRBD2. This CDR3 comprises 15 residues. Germline CDR1 is SEHNR and CDR2 is FQNEAQ (reference sequence). V lost 5 bases and J lost 0; bases outside the gene matches: 7. CDR3 sequence (DNA): TGTGCCAGCAGCATCGAGCGGGGAGTCTCCTACGAGCAGTACTTC. Amino acid sequence: CASSIERGVSYEQYF.

V gene TRBV4-3 combines with J gene TRBJ1-1; the D gene is possibly TRBD1 (5 bases). Germline assignment: CDR1 LGHNA and CDR2 YSLEER. Trimming removed 0 bases at V and 9 bases at J, with 11 bases between. The CDR3 extends over 13 amino acids. Written as DNA, the CDR3 is TGCGCCAGCAGCCAAGACAGGGAGGTAAAAGCTTTCTTT. Its protein is CASSQDREVKAFF.

The count of this clone is one. The chain employs TRBV6-5 and TRBJ1-2; D is perhaps TRBD1 (5 bases). In germline, CDR1 is MNHEY, CDR2 SVGAGI. Trimming took off 6 bases at V and 6 bases at J, with 11 bases between the two ends. The CDR3 contains 12 residues. The CDR3 protein is CASRLGGNGYTF. In DNA form, the CDR3 reads TGTGCCAGCAGACTTGGGGGGAATGGCTACACCTTC.

The V call is TRBV7-2, the J call TRBJ2-5; D gene ambiguous. Deletions cut 1 base from V and 4 bases from J, with 7 bases between. This CDR3 is 13 amino acids long. The germline V gene encodes CDR1 SGHTA and CDR2 FQGNSA. CDR3 sequence (DNA): TGTGCCAGCAGCTTAGTACCTATAGAGACCCAGTACTTC. This sequence encodes CASSLVPIETQYF.

This clone was seen only once. This sequence joins TRBV6-1 and TRBJ1-4; weak D call: TRBD1 (6 bases). The V gene's germline CDR1 is MNHNS and CDR2 SASEGT. CDR3 length: 15 residues. The V gene lost 7 bases and the J gene lost 5 bases, with 17 bases spanning the gap. CDR3 in amino acids: CASKSTGKGNEKLFF. The CDR3 DNA follows: TGTGCCAGCAAGTCCACAGGGAAGGGGAATGAAAAACTGTTTTTT.

This rearrangement joins TRBV5-8 to TRBJ2-3; 12 bases line up with TRBD2. The CDR3 length is 17 residues. Germline V gives CDR1 SGHTS, CDR2 YDEGEE. After removal of 3 bases from V and 1 base from J, the junction contained 6 bases not matched to a gene. The CDR3 protein is CASSSHRTSGGTDTQYF. The CDR3 bases are TGTGCCAGCAGCTCGCATCGGACTAGCGGGGGCACAGATACGCAGTATTTT.

In its sample, this clone was seen a few times. The chain combines TRBV7-6 with TRBJ1-2; no reliable D call. This CDR3 region has 13 residues. Germline V gene data show CDR1 as SGHVS and CDR2 as FNYEAQ. V lost 5 bases to trimming and J lost 0 bases, with 7 bases between them. DNA for the CDR3: TGTGCCAGCAGCCCAGATACTAACTATGGCTACACCTTC. It is translated as CASSPDTNYGYTF.

V is TRBV7-7 and J is TRBJ2-2, with TRBD1 as a possible D gene (6 bases). Germline V gives CDR1 SSHAT, CDR2 FNYEAQ (reference sequence). The CDR3 is 12 amino acids. The CDR3: CATGTHTGELFF. Here the CDR3 DNA reads TGTGCAACCGGGACACACACCGGGGAGCTGTTTTTT.

The chain has TRBV4-1 and TRBJ1-5; 8 nucleotides line up with TRBD1. With V trimmed by 4 bases and J by 4 bases, 6 bases remained unmatched. The CDR3 spans 15 residues. Germline V gene lookup returns CDR1 MGHRA and CDR2 YSYEKL. The CDR3 bases are TGCGCCAGCAGCCCGACAGGGGCGAATAATCAGCCCCAGCATTTT. Residues: CASSPTGANNQPQHF.